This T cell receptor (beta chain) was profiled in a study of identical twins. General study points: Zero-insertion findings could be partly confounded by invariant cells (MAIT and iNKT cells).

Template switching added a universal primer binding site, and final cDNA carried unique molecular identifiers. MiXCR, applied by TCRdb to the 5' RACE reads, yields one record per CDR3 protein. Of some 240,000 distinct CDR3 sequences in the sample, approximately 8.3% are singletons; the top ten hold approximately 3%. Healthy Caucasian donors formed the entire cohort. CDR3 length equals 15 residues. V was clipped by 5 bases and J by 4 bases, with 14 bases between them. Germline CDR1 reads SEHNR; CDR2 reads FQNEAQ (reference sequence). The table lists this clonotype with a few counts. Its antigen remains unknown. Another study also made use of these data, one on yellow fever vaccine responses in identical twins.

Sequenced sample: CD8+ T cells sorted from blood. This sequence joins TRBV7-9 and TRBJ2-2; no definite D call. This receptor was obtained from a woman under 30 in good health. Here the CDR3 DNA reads TGTGCCAGCAGCGGGGATGACTCGGGCACCGGGGAGCTGTTTTTT. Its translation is CASSGDDSGTGELFF.